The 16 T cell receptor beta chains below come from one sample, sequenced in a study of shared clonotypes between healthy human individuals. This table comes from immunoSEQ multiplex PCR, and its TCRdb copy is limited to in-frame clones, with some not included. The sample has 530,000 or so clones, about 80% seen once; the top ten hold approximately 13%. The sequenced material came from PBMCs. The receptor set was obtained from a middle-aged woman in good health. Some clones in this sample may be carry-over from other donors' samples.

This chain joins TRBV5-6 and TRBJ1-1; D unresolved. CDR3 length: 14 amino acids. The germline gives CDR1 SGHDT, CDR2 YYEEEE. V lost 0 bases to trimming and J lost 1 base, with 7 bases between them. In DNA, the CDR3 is TGTGCCAGCAGCTTGGCCCTCCAGAACACTGAAGCTTTCTTT. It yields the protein CASSLALQNTEAFF.

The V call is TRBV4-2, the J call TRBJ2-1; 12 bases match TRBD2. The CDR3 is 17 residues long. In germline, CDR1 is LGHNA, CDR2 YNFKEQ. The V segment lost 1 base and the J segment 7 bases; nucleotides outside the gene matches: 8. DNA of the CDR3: TGTGCCAGCAGCCAAGTTGGTCTAGCGGGAGGGCCTAATGAGCAGTTCTTC. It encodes CASSQVGLAGGPNEQFF.

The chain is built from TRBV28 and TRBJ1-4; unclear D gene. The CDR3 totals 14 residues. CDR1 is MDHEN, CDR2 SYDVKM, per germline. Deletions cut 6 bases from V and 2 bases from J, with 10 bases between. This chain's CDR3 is CASRGPGTNEKLFF. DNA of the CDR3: TGTGCCAGCAGGGGCCCTGGGACTAATGAAAAACTGTTTTTT.

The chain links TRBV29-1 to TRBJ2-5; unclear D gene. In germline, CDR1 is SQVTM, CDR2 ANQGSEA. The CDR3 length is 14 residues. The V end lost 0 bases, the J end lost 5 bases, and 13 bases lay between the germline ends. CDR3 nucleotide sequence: TGCAGCGTTGAAGATCGGGCTGGCGTGGAGACCCAGTACTTC. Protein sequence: CSVEDRAGVETQYF.

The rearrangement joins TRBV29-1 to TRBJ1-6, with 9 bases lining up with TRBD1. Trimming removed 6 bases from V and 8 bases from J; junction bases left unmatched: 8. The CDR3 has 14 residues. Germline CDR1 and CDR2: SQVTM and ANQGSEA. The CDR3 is CSVSTGGADSPLHF. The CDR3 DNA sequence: TGCAGCGTCTCAACAGGGGGCGCGGATTCACCCCTCCACTTT.

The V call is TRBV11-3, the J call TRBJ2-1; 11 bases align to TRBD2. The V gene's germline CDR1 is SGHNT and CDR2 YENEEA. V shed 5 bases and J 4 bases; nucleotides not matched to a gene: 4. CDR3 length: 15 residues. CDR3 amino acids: CASSTRLAGYNEQFF. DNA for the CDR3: TGTGCCAGCAGCACGCGACTAGCGGGATACAATGAGCAGTTCTTC. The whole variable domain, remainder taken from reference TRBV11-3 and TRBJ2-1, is EAGVVQSPRYKIIEKKQPVAFWCNPISGHNTLYWYLQNLGQGPELLIRYENEEAVDDSQLPKDRFSAERLKGVDSTLKIQPAELGDSAVYLCASSTRLAGYNEQFFGPGTRLTVL.

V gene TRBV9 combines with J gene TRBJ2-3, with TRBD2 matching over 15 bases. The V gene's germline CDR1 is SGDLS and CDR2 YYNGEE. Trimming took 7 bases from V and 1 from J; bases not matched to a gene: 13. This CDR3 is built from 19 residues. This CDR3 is CASAPLGTSGRRGTDTQYF. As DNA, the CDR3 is TGTGCCAGCGCACCGCTCGGGACTAGCGGGAGGAGGGGCACAGATACGCAGTATTTT.

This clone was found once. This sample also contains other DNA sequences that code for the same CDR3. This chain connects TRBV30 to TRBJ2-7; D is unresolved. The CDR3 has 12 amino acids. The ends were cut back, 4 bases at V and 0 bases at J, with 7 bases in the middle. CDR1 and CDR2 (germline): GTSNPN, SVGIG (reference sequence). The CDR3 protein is CAWKLDSYEQYF. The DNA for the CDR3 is TGTGCCTGGAAACTCGACTCCTACGAGCAGTACTTC.

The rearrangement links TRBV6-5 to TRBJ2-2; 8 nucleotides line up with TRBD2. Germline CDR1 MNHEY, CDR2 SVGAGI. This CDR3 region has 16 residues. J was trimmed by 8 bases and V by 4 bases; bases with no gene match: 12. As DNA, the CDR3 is TGTGCCAGCAGTTGGGGCTGGGCGGGAGGTGGTGGGGAGCTGTTTTTT. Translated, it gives CASSWGWAGGGGELFF.

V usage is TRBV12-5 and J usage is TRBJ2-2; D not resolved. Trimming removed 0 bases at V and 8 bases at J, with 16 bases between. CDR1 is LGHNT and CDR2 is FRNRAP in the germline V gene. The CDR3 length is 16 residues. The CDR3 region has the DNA TGTGCTAGTGGTTTGGTAGTTGCCGAGACGCCTGGGGAGCTGTTTTTT. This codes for CASGLVVAETPGELFF.

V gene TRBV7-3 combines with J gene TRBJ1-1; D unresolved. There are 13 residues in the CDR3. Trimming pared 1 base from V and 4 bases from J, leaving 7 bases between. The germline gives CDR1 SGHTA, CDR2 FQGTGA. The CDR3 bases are TGTGCCAGCAGCTTAAGAAGTGGCACTGAAGCTTTCTTT. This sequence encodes CASSLRSGTEAFF.

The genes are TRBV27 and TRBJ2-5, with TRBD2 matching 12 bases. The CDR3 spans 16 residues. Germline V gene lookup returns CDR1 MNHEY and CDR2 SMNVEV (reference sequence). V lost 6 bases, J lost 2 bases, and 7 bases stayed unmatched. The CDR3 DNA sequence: TGTGCCAGCAGCCGAAGGCTAGCGGGAGGGCAAGAGACCCAGTACTTC. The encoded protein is CASSRRLAGGQETQYF.

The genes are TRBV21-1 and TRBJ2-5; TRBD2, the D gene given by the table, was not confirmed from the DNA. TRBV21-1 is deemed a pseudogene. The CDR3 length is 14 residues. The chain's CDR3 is CASSKDRPGETQYF. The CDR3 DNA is TGTGCCAGCAGCAAAGATCGTCCGGGAGAGACCCAGTACTTC.

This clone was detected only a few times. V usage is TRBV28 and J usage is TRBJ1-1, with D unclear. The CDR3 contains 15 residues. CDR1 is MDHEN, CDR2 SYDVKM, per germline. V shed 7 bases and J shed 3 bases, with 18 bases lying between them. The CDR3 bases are TGTGCCAGCAATCCGGGCGACTTGTGGGACACTGAAGCTTTCTTT. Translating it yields CASNPGDLWDTEAFF.

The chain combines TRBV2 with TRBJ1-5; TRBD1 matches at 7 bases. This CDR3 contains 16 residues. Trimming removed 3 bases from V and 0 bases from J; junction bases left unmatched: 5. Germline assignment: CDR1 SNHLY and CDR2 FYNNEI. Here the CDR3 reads CASSEGQQYSNQPQHF. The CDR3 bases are TGTGCCAGCAGTGAGGGACAGCAGTATAGCAATCAGCCCCAGCATTTT. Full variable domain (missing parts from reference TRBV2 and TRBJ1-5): EPEVTQTPSHQVTQMGQEVILRCVPISNHLYFYWYRQILGQKVEFLVSFYNNEISEKSEIFDDQFSVERPDGSNFTLKIRSTKLEDSAMYFCASSEGQQYSNQPQHFGDGTRLSIL.

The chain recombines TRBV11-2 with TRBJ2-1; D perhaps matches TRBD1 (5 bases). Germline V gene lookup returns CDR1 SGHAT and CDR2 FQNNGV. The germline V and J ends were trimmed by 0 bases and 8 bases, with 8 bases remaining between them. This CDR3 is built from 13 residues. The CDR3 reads CASSLDRVDEQFF. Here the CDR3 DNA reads TGTGCCAGCAGCTTAGACAGGGTGGATGAGCAGTTCTTC.